Listed here are 21 T cell receptor beta chains from one sample, sequenced in a study of vaccination and CD4 T cells after COVID-19. An Oncomine TCR Beta short-read assay was used to sequence the DNA from cultured CD4+ T cells. TCRdb fed the PCR reads into MiXCR, producing one record per CDR3 protein. The sample has fewer than 20,000 distinct CDR3 sequences, 25% to 35% seen once; the top ten hold approximately 17%. Treatment specified: roughly 11-day PBMC culture with coronavirus spike peptide pools or control peptides (ViraFEST assay). The antigens of these receptors remain unknown. Material: cultured CD4+ T cells from blood. The source of these receptors is a human donor with COVID-19.

This clonotype was seen a few times. The rearrangement joins TRBV20-1 to TRBJ2-7; D might be TRBD2 (5 bases). The CDR3 has 13 residues. Germline loops: CDR1 DFQATT, CDR2 SNEGSKA (reference sequence). V lost 6 bases and J 6 bases, leaving 18 bases between the germline ends. CDR3: CSAPPGSGFEQYF. The CDR3 DNA is TGCAGTGCCCCTCCCGGATCGGGATTCGAGCAGTACTTC.

The chain uses TRBV7-3 and TRBJ2-1; D unclear. This CDR3 comprises 15 residues. Between the trimmed V and J ends, which lost 2 bases and 0 bases, there was a span of 8 bases. Germline V CDR1 and CDR2: SGHTA, FQGTGA. The CDR3 sequence: CASSLDAGSYNEQFF. DNA of the CDR3: TGTGCCAGCAGCTTAGACGCCGGCTCCTACAATGAGCAGTTCTTC.

The rearrangement links TRBV6-1 to TRBJ1-1, with 8 bases aligning to TRBD1. Trimming cost V 7 bases and J 0 bases; bases outside gene matches: 13. CDR3 length: 17 residues. Germline CDR1 and CDR2: MNHNS and SASEGT. CDR3 sequence reads: CASILGFTGGVNTEAFF. In DNA form, the CDR3 reads TGTGCCAGCATTCTCGGGTTTACAGGGGGGGTGAACACTGAAGCTTTCTTT.

The gene calls are TRBV6-1 and TRBJ2-5; D might be TRBD1 (6 bases). Germline V gene data show CDR1 as MNHNS and CDR2 as SASEGT. This CDR3 spans 16 amino acids. The V gene lost 4 bases and the J gene lost 5 bases, with 20 bases spanning the gap. CDR3: CASSVPGTIFGETQYF. The CDR3 DNA sequence: TGTGCCAGCAGTGTACCCGGGACAATTTTCGGTGAGACCCAGTACTTC.

The chain combines TRBV20-1 with TRBJ1-3; TRBD1 is a possible D gene (6 bases). Germline V CDR1 and CDR2: DFQATT, SNEGSKA (reference sequence). The CDR3 extends over 12 amino acids. DNA of the CDR3: TGCAGCCCAGGGGACTCTGGAAACACCATATATTTT. Residues: CSPGDSGNTIYF.

This clonotype has just a few counts. The genes are TRBV6-1 and TRBJ1-1; D remains unclear. The CDR3 consists of 15 residues. Looked up from germline, CDR1 is MNHNS and CDR2 is SASEGT. Trimming took off 6 bases at V and 3 bases at J, with 17 bases between the two ends. The CDR3, as DNA: TGTGCCAGCAGCCCTTCTTTTTTGGCAGACACTGAAGCTTTCTTT. It codes for CASSPSFLADTEAFF.

CDR3 sequence reads: CSARRPSGGPGYNEQFF. The CDR3 DNA sequence: TGCAGTGCTAGGCGTCCTAGCGGGGGCCCAGGGTACAATGAGCAGTTCTTC. This chain joins TRBV20-1 and TRBJ2-1; TRBD2 aligns across 10 bases. Germline assignment: CDR1 DFQATT and CDR2 SNEGSKA (reference sequence). This CDR3 comprises 17 residues. V lost 3 bases and J lost 4; bases outside the gene matches: 12.

The V and J genes are TRBV6-5 and TRBJ2-7; weak D call: TRBD2 (6 bases). CDR3 length: 14 amino acids. Trimming took off 3 bases at V and 3 bases at J, with 12 bases between the two ends. From germline, CDR1 is MNHEY and CDR2 SVGAGI. CDR3 nucleotides: TGTGCCAGCAGTTATTCCCGGGGGAACTACGAGCAGTACTTC. As protein: CASSYSRGNYEQYF.

This clonotype was observed a handful of times. V and J are TRBV11-3 and TRBJ1-6; 10 positions agree with TRBD1. V dropped 4 bases and J dropped 5; count of bases not matched to a gene: 2. CDR1 is SGHNT and CDR2 is YENEEA in the germline V gene. This CDR3 is 15 amino acids long. CDR3 coding DNA: TGTGCCAGCAGCTCGGGGACAGGGGATAATTCACCCCTCCACTTT. This sequence encodes CASSSGTGDNSPLHF.

V is TRBV7-9 and J is TRBJ2-3; the match to TRBD1 covers 7 bases. This CDR3 contains 14 residues. V was clipped by 5 bases and J by 4 bases; unmatched bases: 6. Germline-derived CDR1 and CDR2 are SEHNR and FQNEAQ (reference sequence). CDR3 region: CASSTRQGADTQYF. In nucleotides, the CDR3 is TGTGCCAGCAGCACCCGACAGGGTGCAGATACGCAGTATTTT.

The CDR3 DNA sequence: TGTGCCAGCTCACCTCTCATAATGCCAGGGGGCGCTGGAAACACCATATATTTT. This codes for CASSPLIMPGGAGNTIYF. The chain uses TRBV18 and TRBJ1-3; 8 nucleotides line up with TRBD1. In germline, CDR1 is KGHSH, CDR2 LQKENI. The V and J ends lost 3 bases and 2 bases, in that order; junction bases with no gene match: 12. The length of the CDR3 is 18 residues.

This clonotype was seen only a few times. The rearrangement uses TRBV6-2 or TRBV6-3 and TRBJ2-2; no clear D gene. The V end lost 2 bases, the J end lost 3 bases, and 4 bases lay between the germline ends. The CDR3 totals 13 residues. The germline V gene encodes CDR1 MNHEY and CDR2 SVGEGT. The CDR3 region has the DNA TGTGCCAGCAGTTACAGGGACACCGGGGAGCTGTTTTTT. This sequence encodes CASSYRDTGELFF.

This chain links TRBV15 with TRBJ2-5; 9 bases agree with TRBD1. CDR1 LNHNV and CDR2 YYDKDF come from the germline V gene (reference sequence). The CDR3 is 15 amino acids. Unmatched junction bases numbered 9, after V lost 1 base and J lost 9 bases. In nucleotides, the CDR3 is TGTGCCACCAGCAGAGGGGGACAGGGAGGGGGGGCCCAGTACTTC. Translating it yields CATSRGGQGGGAQYF.

The chain is built from TRBV23-1 and TRBJ1-6; D may be TRBD1 (5 bases). TRBV23-1 is treated as an ORF (open reading frame) with a function not yet certain. CDR3 length: 18 residues. V was shortened by 6 bases and J by 6 bases, with 24 bases between the two germline ends. The DNA of the CDR3 is TGCGCCAGCAGGCCGCCCCACAGGTTTGGCTTAGGTAATTCACCCCTCCACTTT. This translates into CASRPPHRFGLGNSPLHF.

This sequence joins TRBV20-1 and TRBJ1-2, with D uncertain. The CDR3 covers 14 residues. The germline V and J ends were trimmed by 2 bases and 7 bases, with 17 bases remaining between them. Germline loops: CDR1 DFQATT, CDR2 SNEGSKA (reference sequence). CDR3 amino acids: CSARIGGKILGYTF. CDR3 nucleotides: TGCAGTGCTAGAATCGGCGGTAAAATTCTTGGCTACACCTTC.

This clonotype was seen a few times. This chain joins TRBV30 and TRBJ1-2, with D possibly being TRBD1 (6 bases). This CDR3 region has 12 residues. Germline V gene sequence: CDR1 GTSNPN, CDR2 SVGIG (reference sequence). With 5 bases removed from V and 3 bases from J, the gap between germline ends came to 10 bases. As DNA, the CDR3 is TGTGCCTGGGGTGAGGGGGACTATGGCTACACCTTC. This translates into CAWGEGDYGYTF.

The chain joins TRBV19 to TRBJ2-2; 13 bases line up with TRBD2. There are 16 residues in the CDR3. With V trimmed by 3 bases and J by 6 bases, 4 bases remained unmatched. Per the germline V gene, CDR1 is LNHDA and CDR2 is SQIVND (reference sequence). The CDR3, as DNA: TGTGCCAGTAGTATCAGAACTAGCGGGGGGGCCGGGGAGCTGTTTTTT. It encodes CASSIRTSGGAGELFF.

V usage is TRBV6-4 and J usage is TRBJ2-2; a possible D gene is TRBD2 (6 bases). Trimming removed 4 bases at V and 2 bases at J, with 8 bases between. The CDR3 covers 14 residues. The germline gives CDR1 MRHNA, CDR2 SNTAGT. In DNA, the CDR3 is TGTGCCAGCAGTGGGGGGACTAACACCGGGGAGCTGTTTTTT. Protein product: CASSGGTNTGELFF.

CDR3 DNA: TGCGCCAGCAGCTTGGACGGGCAGGGAACATCACCCCTCCACTTT. Translated: CASSLDGQGTSPLHF. The V and J genes are TRBV5-1 and TRBJ1-6, with D possibly matching TRBD1 (5 bases). Germline V gives CDR1 SGHRS, CDR2 YFSETQ. The ends were cut back, 0 bases at V and 10 bases at J, with 14 bases in the middle. The length of the CDR3 is 15 residues.

There are a few counts of this clonotype. The CDR3 region is CASSLRAETQYF. The CDR3, as DNA: TGTGCCAGCAGTTTAAGGGCAGAGACCCAGTACTTC. This rearrangement joins TRBV6-2 or TRBV6-3 to TRBJ2-5, with unresolved D. Trimming shortened V by 4 bases and J by 4 bases, and 7 bases separated the two germline ends. This CDR3 has 12 amino acids. Germline V gives CDR1 MNHEY, CDR2 SVGEGT.

J is TRBJ2-1 and V is TRBV20-1, with D perhaps TRBD2 (5 bases). Trimming left V 1 base short and J 6 bases short, with 13 bases between. Germline V gene lookup returns CDR1 DFQATT and CDR2 SNEGSKA (reference sequence). This CDR3 spans 14 amino acids. The CDR3 DNA is TGCAGTGCTAGAGTCCGAGGGTTTTTCAATGAGCAGTTCTTC. Translation: CSARVRGFFNEQFF.